This T cell receptor (beta chain) was recovered during a study of blood T cell repertoires in COVID-19. For the study at large: The samples span acute and convalescent COVID-19 from the United States, Italy and Spain. Sources were T cells, B-cell-depleted T cells, or PBMCs; the material itself was cDNA or gDNA.

This CDR3 contains 14 residues. V lost 0 bases to trimming and J lost 8 bases, with 16 bases between them. Per the germline V gene, CDR1 is GTSNPN and CDR2 is SVGIG (reference sequence). Authors' processing steps: It was from reference gene primer amplification that nucleated cell counts were estimated. Some clones are missing from TCRdb's copy, which holds only in-frame ones; the method was immunoSEQ multiplex PCR. Clone size and V and J calls were adopted from that table, with D and trimming inferred from the DNA. The repertoire holds around 270,000 clones, with 85% to 90% as singletons. The TCR was taken from a man in his forties with acute or convalescent COVID-19. The J gene is TRBJ1-2, the V gene TRBV30; D is undetermined. The material sequenced was peripheral blood. CDR3 sequence: CAWSVGWSGNGYTF. CDR3 DNA: TGTGCCTGGAGTGTAGGGTGGTCCGGGAACGGCTACACCTTC.